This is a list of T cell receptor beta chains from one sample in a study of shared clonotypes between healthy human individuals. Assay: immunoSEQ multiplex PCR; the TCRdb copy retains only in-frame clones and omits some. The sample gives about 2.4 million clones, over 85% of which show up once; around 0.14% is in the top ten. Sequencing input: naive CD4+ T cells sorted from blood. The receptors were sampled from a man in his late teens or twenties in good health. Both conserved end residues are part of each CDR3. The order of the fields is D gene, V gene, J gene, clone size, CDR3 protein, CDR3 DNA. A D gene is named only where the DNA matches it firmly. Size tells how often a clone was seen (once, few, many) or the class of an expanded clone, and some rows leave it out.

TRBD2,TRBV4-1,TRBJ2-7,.,CASSQDPPAGDYEQYF,TGCGCCAGCAGCCAAGATCCTCCAGCGGGGGACTACGAGCAGTACTTC
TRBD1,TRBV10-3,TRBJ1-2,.,CAISVGTGLDGYTF,TGTGCCATCAGTGTCGGGACAGGGCTGGATGGCTACACCTTC
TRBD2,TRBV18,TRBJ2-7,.,CASSPPIGGRSYEQYF,TGTGCCAGCTCACCACCGATCGGCGGGAGGAGTTACGAGCAGTACTTC
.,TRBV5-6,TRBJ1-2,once,CASSLRGGYGYTF,TGTGCCAGCAGCTTACGGGGTGGCTATGGCTACACCTTC
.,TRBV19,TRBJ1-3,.,CASSIGGVLGNTIYF,TGTGCCAGTAGTATAGGAGGAGTTCTTGGAAACACCATATATTTT
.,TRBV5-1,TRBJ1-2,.,CASSLAGEDGYTF,TGCGCCAGCAGCTTGGCAGGAGAGGACGGCTACACCTTC
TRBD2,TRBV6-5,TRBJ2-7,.,CASSPTGGLTYEQYF,TGTGCCAGCAGTCCCACGGGGGGACTAACCTACGAGCAGTACTTC
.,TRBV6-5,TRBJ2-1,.,CASRFTQGEQFF,TGTGCCAGCAGGTTCACACAGGGTGAGCAGTTCTTC
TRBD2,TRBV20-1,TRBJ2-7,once,CSGGSSYEQYF,TGCAGTGGCGGGAGCTCCTACGAGCAGTACTTC
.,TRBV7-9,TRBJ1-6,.,CASSLEGLSPLHF,TGTGCCAGCAGCTTAGAGGGGTTGTCACCCCTCCACTTT
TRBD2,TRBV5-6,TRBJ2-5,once,CASSTRTSGIRRETQYF,TGTGCCAGCAGCACCAGGACTAGCGGGATAAGGAGAGAGACCCAGTACTTC
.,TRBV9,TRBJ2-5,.,CASSVDIGAQETQYF,TGTGCCAGCAGCGTAGATATAGGGGCTCAAGAGACCCAGTACTTC
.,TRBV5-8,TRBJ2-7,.,CASTAGSYEQYF,TGTGCCAGCACGGCCGGCTCCTACGAGCAGTACTTC
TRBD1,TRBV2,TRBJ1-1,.,CASSNQGGTEAFF,TGTGCCAGCAGTAACCAGGGGGGGACTGAAGCTTTCTTT
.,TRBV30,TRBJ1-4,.,CAWSVSFLGLFF,TGTGCCTGGAGTGTGTCATTCCTCGGGCTGTTTTTT
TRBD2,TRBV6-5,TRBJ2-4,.,CASSSPPGLAENIQYF,TGTGCCAGCAGTTCCCCCCCGGGACTAGCGGAAAACATTCAGTACTTC
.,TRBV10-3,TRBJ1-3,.,CAISADRVAGNTIYF,TGTGCCATCAGTGCAGATAGGGTAGCTGGAAACACCATATATTTT
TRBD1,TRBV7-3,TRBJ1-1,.,CASSFSGQAEAFF,TGTGCCAGCAGCTTCTCGGGACAGGCGGAAGCTTTCTTT
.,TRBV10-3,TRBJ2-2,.,CAISESNTGELFF,TGTGCCATCAGTGAGAGTAACACCGGGGAGCTGTTTTTT
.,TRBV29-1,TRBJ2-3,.,CSVPFSAFTDTQYF,TGCAGCGTCCCGTTTTCGGCGTTTACAGATACGCAGTATTTT
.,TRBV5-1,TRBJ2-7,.,CASSTFLHEQYF,TGCGCCAGCAGCACCTTCCTCCACGAGCAGTACTTC
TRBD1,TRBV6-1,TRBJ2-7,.,CASSRPGGSYEQYF,TGTGCCAGCAGTCGCCCAGGGGGTTCCTACGAGCAGTACTTC
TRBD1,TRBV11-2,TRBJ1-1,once,CASSMRDRVTEAFF,TGTGCCAGCAGTATGCGGGACAGGGTCACTGAAGCTTTCTTT
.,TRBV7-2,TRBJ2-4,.,CASTLEFKNIQYF,TGTGCCAGCACCCTAGAGTTCAAAAACATTCAGTACTTC
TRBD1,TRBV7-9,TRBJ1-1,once,CASSFFGQANTEAFF,TGTGCCAGCAGTTTTTTCGGACAGGCGAACACTGAAGCTTTCTTT
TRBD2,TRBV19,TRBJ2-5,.,CATSASAGGETQYF,TGTGCCACGTCGGCCAGCGCGGGGGGAGAGACCCAGTACTTC
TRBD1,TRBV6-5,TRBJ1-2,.,CASSAGGGRGYGYTF,TGTGCCAGCAGCGCAGGGGGCGGGAGGGGCTATGGCTACACCTTC
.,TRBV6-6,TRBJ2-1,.,CASNTEGTHHLF,TGTGCCAGCAACACGGAAGGGACACACCACCTCTTC
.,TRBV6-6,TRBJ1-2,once,CASSSTANYGYTF,TGTGCCAGCAGTTCCACAGCGAACTATGGCTACACCTTC
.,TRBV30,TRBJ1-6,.,CAWRGSNNSPLHF,TGTGCCTGGAGAGGGTCGAATAATTCACCCCTCCACTTT
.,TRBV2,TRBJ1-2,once,CASRWGGSGYGYTF,TGTGCCAGCAGGTGGGGGGGATCGGGCTATGGCTACACCTTC
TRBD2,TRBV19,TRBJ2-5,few,CAKPRLAGGSETQYF,TGTGCCAAACCCAGACTAGCGGGAGGGTCGGAGACCCAGTACTTC
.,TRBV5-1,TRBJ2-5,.,CASSLGGNQETQYF,TGCGCCAGCAGTTTAGGGGGTAATCAAGAGACCCAGTACTTC
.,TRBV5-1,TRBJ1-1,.,CASSLSGQNTEAFF,TGCGCCAGCAGCTTGAGTGGACAGAACACTGAAGCTTTCTTT
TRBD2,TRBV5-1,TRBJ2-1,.,CASSPGTSTYEQFF,TGCGCCAGCAGCCCAGGGACTAGCACCTATGAGCAGTTCTTC
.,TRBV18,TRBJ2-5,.,CASSPARTDLPQETQYF,TGTGCCAGCTCACCCGCTCGCACAGACCTACCACAAGAGACCCAGTACTTC
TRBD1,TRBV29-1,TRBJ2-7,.,CSVEQGDQFYEQYF,TGCAGCGTTGAACAGGGGGACCAATTCTACGAGCAGTACTTC
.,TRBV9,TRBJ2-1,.,CASSSDLNGYNEQFF,TGTGCCAGCAGCTCGGACCTCAACGGCTACAATGAGCAGTTCTTC
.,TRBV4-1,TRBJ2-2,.,CASSRAAITGELFF,TGCGCCAGCAGCCGGGCAGCGATCACCGGGGAGCTGTTTTTT
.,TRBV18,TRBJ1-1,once,CASSTLEGGAEAFF,TGTGCCAGCTCAACCCTTGAGGGAGGGGCTGAAGCTTTCTTT
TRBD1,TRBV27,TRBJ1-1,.,CASSFTGVGTEAFF,TGTGCCAGCAGTTTCACAGGGGTCGGCACTGAAGCTTTCTTT
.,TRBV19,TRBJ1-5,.,CASSFTGRDQPQHF,TGTGCCAGTAGTTTTACGGGGCGCGATCAGCCCCAGCATTTT
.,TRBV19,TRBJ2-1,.,CASSISSFNEQFF,TGTGCCAGTAGTATTTCTAGCTTCAATGAGCAGTTCTTC
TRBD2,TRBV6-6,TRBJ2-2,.,CASRLAPEGTGELFF,TGTGCCAGCAGACTAGCGCCCGAAGGCACCGGGGAGCTGTTTTTT
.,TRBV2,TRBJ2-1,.,CASSDSFKSSYNEQFF,TGTGCCAGCAGTGATTCCTTCAAGAGCTCCTACAATGAGCAGTTCTTC
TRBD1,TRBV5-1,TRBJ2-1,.,CASSPRDRDNEQFF,TGCGCCAGCAGCCCCCGGGACAGGGACAATGAGCAGTTCTTC
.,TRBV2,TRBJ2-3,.,CASSGIWTDTQYF,TGTGCCAGCAGTGGGATCTGGACAGATACGCAGTATTTT
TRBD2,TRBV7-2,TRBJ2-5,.,CASSASGTGMETQYF,TGTGCCAGCAGCGCTAGCGGGACGGGGATGGAGACCCAGTACTTC
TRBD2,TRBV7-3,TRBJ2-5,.,CASSPQAGGMETQYF,TGTGCCAGCAGCCCCCAAGCGGGGGGGATGGAGACCCAGTACTTC
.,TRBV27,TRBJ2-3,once,CASTLRGPTGTTDTQYF,TGTGCCAGCACCCTACGGGGACCAACAGGGACCACAGATACGCAGTATTTT
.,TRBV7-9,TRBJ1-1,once,CAASGAGNTEAFF,TGTGCCGCTTCCGGGGCAGGGAACACTGAAGCTTTCTTT
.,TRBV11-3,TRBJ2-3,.,CASSRGEGTDTQYF,TGTGCCAGCAGTCGAGGGGAAGGCACAGATACGCAGTATTTT
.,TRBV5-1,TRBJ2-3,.,CASSPKGDTQYF,TGCGCCAGCAGCCCCAAGGGAGATACGCAGTATTTT
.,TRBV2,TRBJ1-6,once,CASRIDPDSYGPPLHF,TGTGCCAGCAGGATCGACCCGGACAGTTATGGTCCGCCCCTCCACTTT
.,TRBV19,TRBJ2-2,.,CASSLRQELITGELFF,TGTGCCAGTAGTCTACGACAAGAACTTATTACCGGGGAGCTGTTTTTT
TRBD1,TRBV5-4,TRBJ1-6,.,CASSFNKGQGAANSPLHF,TGTGCCAGCAGCTTTAACAAGGGACAGGGGGCTGCTAATTCACCCCTCCACTTT
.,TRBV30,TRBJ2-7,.,CAWSWTRGEQYF,TGTGCCTGGTCCTGGACTCGGGGGGAGCAGTACTTC